What follows are 8 T cell receptor beta chains derived from one specimen sequenced in a study of CD8 T cells in ankylosing spondylitis. TCRdb re-analysed the 5' RACE reads in MiXCR, keeping a single row per CDR3 protein. In the table there are 100,000 to 150,000 distinct CDR3 sequences, about 7% of which are singletons. The sample taken for sequencing was blood, either unsorted or a sorted T cell fraction (not recorded which). The receptor set was obtained from a male donor with ankylosing spondylitis or in good health (not recorded which).

A word on this clonotype: An end of the junction does not agree with germline; a read error may underlie this. The chain employs TRBV18 and TRBJ1-1; 10 bases are a match to TRBD1. The CDR3 sequence is 15 residues long. The germline CDR1 and CDR2 sequences are KGHSH and LQKENI. The chain's CDR3 is CASSPPGQGNSEAFF. DNA of the CDR3: TGTGCCAGCTCACCACCGGGACAGGGGAACAGTGAAGCTTTCTTT. Full variable domain (remainder filled in from reference TRBV18 and TRBJ1-1): NAGVMQNPRHLVRRRGQEARLRCSPMKGHSHVYWYRQLPEEGLKFMVYLQKENIIDESGMPKERFSAEFPKEGPSILRIQQVVRGDSAAYFCASSPPGQGNSEAFFGQGTRLTVV.

This clonotype was detected many times. This chain uses TRBV30 with TRBJ1-1; 7 bases align to TRBD1. The CDR3 length is 13 residues. J gave up 3 bases and V 1 base, and 2 bases lay outside the gene matches. Germline V gives CDR1 GTSNPN, CDR2 SVGIG (reference sequence). The CDR3 bases are TGTGCCTGGAGTGCGGGACAGTACACTGAAGCTTTCTTT. Residues: CAWSAGQYTEAFF. Full variable domain (remainder filled in from reference TRBV30 and TRBJ1-1): SQTIHQWPATLVQPVGSPLSLECTVEGTSNPNLYWYRQAAGRGLQLLFYSVGIGQISSEVPQNLSASRPQDRQFILSSKKLLLSDSGFYLCAWSAGQYTEAFFGQGTRLTVV.

This clonotype was seen at least ten times. This sequence joins TRBV7-9 and TRBJ2-1; D call uncertain. The germline CDR1 and CDR2 sequences are SEHNR and FQNEAQ (reference sequence). The CDR3 is 11 residues long. Trimming removed 3 bases from V and 9 bases from J, with 6 bases in between. The CDR3 bases are TGTGCCAGCAGCTTCGGGCCTGAGCAGTTCTTC. It specifies CASSFGPEQFF.

Ten or more counts support this clonotype. The genes are TRBV20-1 and TRBJ2-1, with 7 bases matching TRBD2. The CDR3 is 15 residues long. Trimming at V came to 4 bases and at J to 0 bases, leaving 6 bases not matched to a gene. Germline V lookup: CDR1 DFQATT, CDR2 SNEGSKA (reference sequence). CDR3 sequence (DNA): TGCAGTGCTACTAGCGGCCGTAGCTCCTACAATGAGCAGTTCTTC. It codes for CSATSGRSSYNEQFF.

The sample holds many counts of this clonotype. This chain links TRBV12-3 or TRBV12-4 with TRBJ2-3, with 7 positions matching TRBD1. The CDR3 consists of 17 residues. The V segment lost 6 bases and the J segment 0 bases; nucleotides outside the gene matches: 12. This CDR3 reads CASSRGPDRRSTDTQYF. The CDR3 DNA sequence: TGTGCCAGCAGCCGAGGGCCGGACAGGCGTAGCACAGATACGCAGTATTTT.

This clonotype came up many times. The chain uses TRBV4-2 and TRBJ1-1; 7 positions match TRBD1. Germline CDR1 LGHNA, CDR2 YNFKEQ. This CDR3 has 16 amino acids. Trimming took 0 bases from V and 0 from J; bases not matched to a gene: 4. CDR3 coding DNA: TGTGCCAGCAGCCAAGAGGGCAGGGGGATGAACACTGAAGCTTTCTTT. It encodes CASSQEGRGMNTEAFF.

This clonotype was counted ten times or more. The chain is built from TRBV5-1 and TRBJ2-3; D uncertain. Germline CDR1 and CDR2: SGHRS and YFSETQ. The CDR3 loop spans 14 amino acids. Trimming took off 3 bases at V and 2 bases at J, with 10 bases between the two ends. The CDR3 loop is CASSSGDHTDTQYF. For the CDR3, the DNA is TGCGCCAGCAGCTCTGGAGATCACACAGATACGCAGTATTTT.

This clonotype was seen ten or more times. The V gene is TRBV5-1, the J gene TRBJ2-7, with TRBD2 matching 11 bases. The CDR3 is made up of 16 amino acids. J gave up 3 bases and V 0 bases, and 5 bases lay outside the gene matches. The germline CDR1 and CDR2 sequences are SGHRS and YFSETQ. CDR3 DNA: TGCGCCAGCAGCTTGGGAGGGACTAGCGGTCGCTACGAGCAGTACTTC. Encoded protein: CASSLGGTSGRYEQYF. Complete variable domain (other parts from reference TRBV5-1 and TRBJ2-7): KAGVTQTPRYLIKTRGQQVTLSCSPISGHRSVSWYQQTPGQGLQFLFEYFSETQRNKGNFPGRFSGRQFSNSRSEMNVSTLELGDSALYLCASSLGGTSGRYEQYFGPGTRLTVT.